This T cell receptor beta chain was sequenced in a study of shared clonotypes between healthy human individuals. Study overall: In total, the donors were a couple of women and a few men aged 18 to 49. Used for every donor were three CD4 naive, three CD4 memory, two CD8 naive and one CD8 memory plate. Study-level findings and limits: Sampling was confined to blood; repertoires within tissues likely differ.

The CDR3 length is 15 residues. The germline V and J ends were trimmed by 5 bases and 3 bases, with 15 bases remaining between them. Germline V CDR1 and CDR2: SGHAT, FQDESV (reference sequence). Naive CD8 populations comprised CD45RO-negative cells positively selected for CCR7, excluding terminally differentiated effector memory CD45RA+ cells. Each cell subset's genomic DNA was divided evenly among several immunoSEQ plates. The protocol was immunoSEQ multiplex PCR, while the TCRdb copy is restricted to in-frame clones and leaves out a portion. Among around 620,000 clones listed, 85% to 95% were seen once. Comments on this clone: Its matching antigen is unknown.

The origin of this receptor is a woman in her 30s in good health. Specimen: naive CD8+ T cells sorted from blood. The V gene is TRBV11-1, the J gene TRBJ2-3; D may be TRBD1 or TRBD2 (5 bases each). CDR3 coding DNA: TGTGCCAGCAGCCTAAAGTGGGGGAAGACAGATACGCAGTATTTT. Translated: CASSLKWGKTDTQYF.